Presented here are 18 T cell receptor beta chains from one specimen sequenced in a study of OX40 agonist ivuxolimab in advanced cancers. The protocol was immunoSEQ multiplex PCR, while the TCRdb copy is restricted to in-frame clones and leaves out a portion. The data contain 55,000 to 80,000 clones, around 87% of them singletons. The material sequenced was CD4+ or CD8+ T cells sorted from blood, taken in a trial of the OX40 agonist ivuxolimab. The receptors were gathered from an adult with an advanced solid tumor such as melanoma, head and neck, liver or kidney cancer.

The chain recombines TRBV9 with TRBJ1-4; the D is unclear. This CDR3 region has 14 residues. Trimming shortened V by 0 bases and J by 3 bases, and 6 bases separated the two germline ends. The germline gives CDR1 SGDLS, CDR2 YYNGEE. CDR3 DNA sequence: TGTGCCAGCAGCGTAGCCAGCGCTAATGAAAAACTGTTTTTT. This translates into CASSVASANEKLFF.

V gene TRBV30 combines with J gene TRBJ2-5; D is undetermined. Germline CDR1 and CDR2: GTSNPN and SVGIG (reference sequence). V lost 1 base to trimming and J lost 6 bases, with 6 bases between them. The CDR3 is 11 residues long. The CDR3 DNA follows: TGTGCCTGGAGTGCTGGGCAGACCCAGTACTTC. This encodes CAWSAGQTQYF.

The genes are TRBV5-6 and TRBJ2-1; D gene unclear. The CDR3 is made up of 15 amino acids. The ends were cut back, 3 bases at V and 0 bases at J, with 10 bases in the middle. Germline V gene sequence: CDR1 SGHDT, CDR2 YYEEEE. The CDR3 region is CASSWAASSYNEQFF. Written as DNA, the CDR3 is TGTGCCAGCAGCTGGGCGGCTAGCTCCTACAATGAGCAGTTCTTC.

The chain couples TRBV30 to TRBJ1-6; TRBD1 might be the D (6 bases). The CDR3 is 13 amino acids. Germline V gives CDR1 GTSNPN, CDR2 SVGIG (reference sequence). V was pared by 4 bases and J by 8 bases, with 12 bases between. CDR3 loop: CAWIGGAHSPLHF. The CDR3 DNA follows: TGTGCCTGGATTGGGGGGGCGCATTCACCCCTCCACTTT.

The rearrangement joins TRBV9 to TRBJ1-2; 7 bases fit TRBD1. CDR1 and CDR2 from the germline V gene are SGDLS and YYNGEE. Losses at the gene ends were 4 bases for V and 4 bases for J; bases not matched to a gene: 10. This CDR3 has 15 residues. In nucleotides, the CDR3 is TGTGCCAGCAGCACCCGTTACAGGGGTTTCTATGGCTACACCTTC. This gives the protein CASSTRYRGFYGYTF. The full variable domain, with the rest looked up from reference TRBV9 and TRBJ1-2, is DSGVTQTPKHLITATGQRVTLRCSPRSGDLSVYWYQQSLDQGLQFLIQYYNGEERAKGNILERFSAQQFPDLHSELNLSSLELGDSALYFCASSTRYRGFYGYTFGSGTRLTVV.

The V and J genes are TRBV19 and TRBJ2-1, with D tentatively TRBD1 or TRBD2 (5 bases each). Germline V lookup: CDR1 LNHDA, CDR2 SQIVND (reference sequence). This CDR3 comprises 17 residues. The V end was cut by 3 bases, the J end by 6 bases, with 21 bases between. CDR3 in amino acids: CASSMGVKGPRGNEQFF. The CDR3 region has the DNA TGTGCCAGTAGTATGGGGGTTAAGGGACCCCGGGGCAATGAGCAGTTCTTC.

The chain employs TRBV5-1 and TRBJ2-2, with unresolved D. The CDR3 spans 14 residues. Trimming pared 0 bases from V and 2 bases from J, leaving 5 bases between. Germline values: CDR1 SGHRS, CDR2 YFSETQ. Here the CDR3 reads CASSLEFNTGELFF. CDR3 sequence (DNA): TGCGCCAGCAGCTTGGAATTTAACACCGGGGAGCTGTTTTTT.

The rearrangement uses TRBV7-2 and TRBJ1-6; unclear D gene. Trimming removed 4 bases at V and 10 bases at J, with 8 bases between. The germline V gene has CDR1 SGHTA and CDR2 FQGNSA. The CDR3 is 12 amino acids. The DNA of the CDR3 is TGTGCCAGCAGCTCTTCAAACTCACCCCTCCACTTT. Translated, it gives CASSSSNSPLHF.

The J gene is TRBJ2-5, the V gene TRBV7-3; D perhaps matches TRBD2 (6 bases). CDR1 is SGHTA, CDR2 FQGTGA, per germline. The CDR3 runs 16 residues. Trimming removed 4 bases at V and 4 bases at J, with 19 bases between. The CDR3 protein is CASSYPRDSCRETQYF. In DNA form, the CDR3 reads TGTGCCAGCAGCTACCCCCGGGACTCCTGTCGAGAGACCCAGTACTTC. The variable domain in full, with the rest retrieved from reference TRBV7-3 and TRBJ2-5, is GAGVSQTPSNKVTEKGKYVELRCDPISGHTALYWYRQSLGQGPEFLIYFQGTGAADDSGLPNDRFFAVRPEGSVSTLKIQRTERGDSAVYLCASSYPRDSCRETQYFGPGTRLLVL.

This clone was seen more than once but under ten times. This chain uses TRBV7-9 with TRBJ1-5; TRBD1 agrees at 8 bases. The CDR3 is made up of 15 amino acids. The V gene's germline CDR1 is SEHNR and CDR2 FQNEAQ (reference sequence). Trimming took 2 bases from V and 4 from J; bases not matched to a gene: 4. DNA for the CDR3: TGTGCCAGCAGCTTACAGGGGGCGGGAAATCAGCCCCAGCATTTT. Translating gives CASSLQGAGNQPQHF.

CDR3 nucleotide sequence: TGTGCCAGTAAATCGGCGGGAAGGCGCGACGGGGAGCTGTTTTTT. It translates to CASKSAGRRDGELFF. This chain links TRBV19 with TRBJ2-2; perhaps TRBD2 as D (6 bases). The length of the CDR3 is 15 residues. Per germline, CDR1 LNHDA and CDR2 SQIVND (reference sequence). Trimming took off 7 bases at V and 7 bases at J, with 19 bases between the two ends.

V usage is TRBV28 and J usage is TRBJ2-4; D gene uncertain. With 7 bases removed from V and 0 bases from J, the gap between germline ends came to 10 bases. The germline V gene has CDR1 MDHEN and CDR2 SYDVKM. The CDR3 totals 14 residues. CDR3 DNA sequence: TGTGCCAGCAACGCAGCCCTAGCCAAAAACATTCAGTACTTC. Encoded protein: CASNAALAKNIQYF.

The chain recombines TRBV28 with TRBJ1-2; 9 bases map to TRBD1. This CDR3 has 17 amino acids. V shed 5 bases and J 4 bases; nucleotides not matched to a gene: 14. Germline CDR1 is MDHEN and CDR2 is SYDVKM. CDR3 in amino acids: CASSLPGTGTVVYGYTF. The CDR3 DNA is TGTGCCAGCAGTCTTCCCGGGACAGGGACGGTAGTCTATGGCTACACCTTC.

V and J are TRBV28 and TRBJ1-1, with no clear D. Germline CDR1 is MDHEN and CDR2 is SYDVKM. The CDR3 spans 12 residues. V lost 6 bases to trimming and J lost 1 base, with 6 bases between them. CDR3 coding DNA: TGTGCCAGCAGCCTCACGAACACTGAAGCTTTCTTT. This codes for CASSLTNTEAFF.

This chain uses TRBV11-1 with TRBJ2-5; the D gene is possibly TRBD1 (6 bases). CDR1 and CDR2 from the germline V gene are SGHAT and FQDESV (reference sequence). V was pared by 8 bases and J by 5 bases, with 15 bases between. This CDR3 region has 13 residues. The CDR3 DNA reads TGTGCCAGCTCCTGGACAGAACAGGAGACCCAGTACTTC. Protein product: CASSWTEQETQYF.

The CDR3 loop reads CASSSTSFTDTQYF. The CDR3 DNA reads as TGTGCCAGCAGCTCCACCTCTTTCACAGATACGCAGTATTTT. The chain employs TRBV27 and TRBJ2-3; D not resolved. This CDR3 comprises 14 residues. The V gene's germline CDR1 is MNHEY and CDR2 SMNVEV (reference sequence). Trimming removed 6 bases at V and 2 bases at J, with 12 bases between.

The gene calls are TRBV29-1 and TRBJ2-1; 8 bases are a match to TRBD1. Losses at the gene ends were 0 bases for V and 7 bases for J; bases not matched to a gene: 8. The CDR3 sequence is 15 residues long. CDR1 and CDR2 (germline): SQVTM, ANQGSEA. The CDR3 DNA follows: TGCAGCGTTGAAGAGATGGCCAGGGGGCTGAATGAGCAGTTCTTC. This gives the protein CSVEEMARGLNEQFF.

V and J are TRBV2 and TRBJ2-1; D gene ambiguous. Germline-derived CDR1 and CDR2 are SNHLY and FYNNEI. V lost 7 bases, J lost 4 bases, and 5 bases lay in between. The CDR3 consists of 11 residues. As DNA, the CDR3 is TGTGCCAGCACGGAATACAATGAGCAGTTCTTC. Amino acids: CASTEYNEQFF. Using reference TRBV2 and TRBJ2-1 for the parts outside the CDR3, the full variable domain is EPEVTQTPSHQVTQMGQEVILRCVPISNHLYFYWYRQILGQKVEFLVSFYNNEISEKSEIFDDQFSVERPDGSNFTLKIRSTKLEDSAMYFCASTEYNEQFFGPGTRLTVL.